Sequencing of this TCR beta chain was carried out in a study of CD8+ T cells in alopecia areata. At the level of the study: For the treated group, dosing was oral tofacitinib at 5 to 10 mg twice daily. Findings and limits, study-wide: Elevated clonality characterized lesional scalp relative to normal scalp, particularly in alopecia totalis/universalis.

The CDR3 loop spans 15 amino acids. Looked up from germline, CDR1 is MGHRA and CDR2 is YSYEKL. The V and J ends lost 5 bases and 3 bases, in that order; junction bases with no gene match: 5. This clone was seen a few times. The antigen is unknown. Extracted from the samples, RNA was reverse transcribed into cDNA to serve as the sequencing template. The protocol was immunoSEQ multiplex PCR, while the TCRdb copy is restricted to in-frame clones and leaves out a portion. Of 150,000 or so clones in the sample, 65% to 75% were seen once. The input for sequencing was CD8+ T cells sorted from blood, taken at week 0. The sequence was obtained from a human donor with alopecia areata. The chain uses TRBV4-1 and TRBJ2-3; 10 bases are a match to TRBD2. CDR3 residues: CASSISGGRTDTQYF. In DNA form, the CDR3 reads TGCGCCAGCAGCATTAGCGGGGGGCGAACAGATACGCAGTATTTT.